This is a list of T cell receptor beta chains from one sample in a study of blood T cell repertoires in COVID-19. Method: immunoSEQ multiplex PCR; TCRdb's copy keeps in-frame clones and lacks some. The table includes 150,000 to 200,000 clones, about 85% detected once. Specimen: peripheral blood. All receptors come from a person aged 70 to 79 with COVID-19, enrolled during active disease. CDR3s include the opening cysteine and the closing phenylalanine or tryptophan. Each record gives: D gene, clone size, V gene, J gene, CDR3 protein, CDR3 DNA. The D gene is left open where the match is weak. Clone size is given for some rows only: seen once, a few or many times, or a class if the clone is expanded.

>NA|NA|TRBV24-1|TRBJ1-2
CATSDLHLSYGYTF
TGTGCCACCAGTGATTTGCACCTCAGCTATGGCTACACCTTC
>NA|NA|TRBV9|TRBJ1-2
CASSVSHYGYTF
TGTGCCAGCAGCGTGAGTCACTATGGCTACACCTTC
>NA|NA|TRBV3-1/TRBV3-2|TRBJ2-7
CASSGGGDEQYF
TGTGCCAGCAGTGGCGGGGGCGACGAGCAGTACTTC
>NA|NA|TRBV30|TRBJ1-5
CAWSLGGAHQPQHF
TGTGCCTGGAGCCTCGGGGGGGCTCATCAGCCCCAGCATTTT
>NA|NA|TRBV11-2|TRBJ2-1
CASTWRGEQFF
TGTGCCAGCACATGGAGGGGTGAGCAGTTCTTC
>NA|NA|TRBV7-3|TRBJ2-1
CASSLGGLAMVNEQFF
TGTGCCAGCAGCTTAGGTGGTCTAGCGATGGTCAATGAGCAGTTCTTC
>TRBD2|NA|TRBV15|TRBJ2-1
CATSTRLAGAGNEQFF
TGTGCCACCAGCACCCGACTAGCGGGAGCCGGCAATGAGCAGTTCTTC
>TRBD2|few|TRBV4-3|TRBJ2-1
CASSQRLAGGHEQFF
TGCGCCAGCAGCCAAAGACTAGCGGGAGGGCATGAGCAGTTCTTC
>TRBD1|NA|TRBV28|TRBJ2-3
CASSLGQGTDTQYF
TGTGCCAGCAGTCTCGGACAGGGGACAGATACGCAGTATTTT
>TRBD2|NA|TRBV7-2|TRBJ2-5
CASSLGGGLQETQYF
TGTGCCAGCAGCTTAGGCGGGGGGCTCCAAGAGACCCAGTACTTC
>NA|NA|TRBV13|TRBJ2-7
CASSLAASAPHEQYF
TGTGCCAGCAGCTTAGCGGCTAGCGCCCCCCACGAGCAGTACTTC
>NA|NA|TRBV27|TRBJ1-1
CASSLSRGQGNPEAFF
TGTGCCAGCAGTTTATCGCGGGGGCAGGGGAATCCTGAAGCTTTCTTT
>TRBD1|NA|TRBV20-1|TRBJ1-2
CSASLSGQGAGYTF
TGCAGTGCTAGTTTATCGGGACAGGGGGCTGGCTACACCTTC
>NA|NA|TRBV20-1|TRBJ1-2
CSALRGNGYTF
TGCAGTGCCCTTCGCGGGAACGGCTACACCTTC
>NA|NA|TRBV5-1|TRBJ2-3
CASSQLSAGSADTQYF
TGCGCCAGCAGCCAACTGAGTGCGGGGAGCGCAGATACGCAGTATTTT
>TRBD1|NA|TRBV5-1|TRBJ2-7
CASSSFPPGGTGGYEQYF
TGCGCCAGCAGCTCCTTCCCCCCTGGCGGGACAGGGGGCTACGAGCAGTACTTC
>TRBD1|NA|TRBV28|TRBJ1-2
CASSSPGQAANYGYTF
TGTGCCAGCAGTTCACCGGGACAGGCCGCTAACTATGGCTACACCTTC
>NA|NA|TRBV21-1|TRBJ1-3
CASPSDSSSGNTIYF
TGTGCCAGCCCCTCGGACAGCTCCTCTGGAAACACCATATATTTT
>TRBD2|NA|TRBV9|TRBJ2-3
CASSVVAGGLDTQYF
TGTGCCAGCAGCGTGGTGGCGGGGGGGCTGGATACGCAGTATTTT
>TRBD1|NA|TRBV9|TRBJ1-6
CASSAGTGNSPLHF
TGTGCCAGCAGCGCCGGGACAGGAAATTCACCCCTCCACTTT
>TRBD2|NA|TRBV2|TRBJ2-1
CASSAWGAGGAAGEQFF
TGTGCCAGCAGTGCCTGGGGAGCGGGAGGGGCCGCGGGTGAGCAGTTCTTC